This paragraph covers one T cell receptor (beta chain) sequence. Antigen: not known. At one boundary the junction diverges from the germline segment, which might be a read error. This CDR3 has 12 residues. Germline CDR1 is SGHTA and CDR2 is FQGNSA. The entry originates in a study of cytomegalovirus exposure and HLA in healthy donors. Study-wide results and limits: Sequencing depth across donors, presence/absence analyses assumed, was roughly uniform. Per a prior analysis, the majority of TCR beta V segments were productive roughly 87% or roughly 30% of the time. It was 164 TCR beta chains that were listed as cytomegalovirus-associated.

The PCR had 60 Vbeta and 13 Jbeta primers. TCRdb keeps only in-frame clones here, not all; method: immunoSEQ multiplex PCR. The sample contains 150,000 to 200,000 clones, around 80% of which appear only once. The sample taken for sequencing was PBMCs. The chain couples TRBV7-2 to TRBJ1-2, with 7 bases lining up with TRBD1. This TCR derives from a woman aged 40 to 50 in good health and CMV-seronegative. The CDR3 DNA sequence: TGTGCCAGCAGCCCCACCCAGGAGACAGGGCCCTTC. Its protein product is CASSPTQETGPF.